The 5 T cell receptor beta chains below were found in one sample sequenced in a study of T cell responses to AZD1222 COVID-19 vaccine. This table comes from immunoSEQ multiplex PCR, and its TCRdb copy is limited to in-frame clones, with some not included. The table includes 80,000 to 95,000 clones, roughly 91% detected once. Sequencing used peripheral blood, obtained on day 0 of MenACWY control vaccination. The receptor set was obtained from an adult in good health.

V usage is TRBV7-2 and J usage is TRBJ1-5; no definite D call. Trimming took 3 bases from V and 6 from J, leaving 12 bases between them. Germline V CDR1 and CDR2: SGHTA, FQGNSA. The CDR3 contains 14 residues. The chain's CDR3 is CASSFAGRGQPQHF. The CDR3 bases are TGTGCCAGCAGCTTCGCAGGAAGAGGTCAGCCCCAGCATTTT.

Here the CDR3 DNA reads TGTGCCAGCACCGTACATGAGAACACTGAAGCTTTCTTT. The encoded protein is CASTVHENTEAFF. The V call is TRBV6-5, the J call TRBJ1-1; D remains ambiguous. The CDR3 runs to 13 residues. The germline gives CDR1 MNHEY, CDR2 SVGAGI. V shed 7 bases and J shed 1 base, with 10 bases lying between them.

The genes are TRBV5-6 and TRBJ2-7, with 7 bases identical to TRBD2. The CDR3 is made up of 15 amino acids. Per the germline V gene, CDR1 is SGHDT and CDR2 is YYEEEE. The junction had 10 bases not matched to a gene; V was cut back by 4 bases and J by 3 bases. The CDR3 reads CASSGGGLGNYEQYF. The DNA of the CDR3 is TGTGCCAGCAGCGGCGGGGGTCTGGGGAACTACGAGCAGTACTTC.

The V and J genes are TRBV10-1 and TRBJ2-1, with D uncertain. CDR3 length: 13 amino acids. Germline V gene lookup returns CDR1 WNHNN and CDR2 SYGVQD (reference sequence). Trimming pared 0 bases from V and 9 bases from J, leaving 9 bases between. The CDR3 nucleotides read TGCGCCAGCAGTGAGTCCCCAGGAGCTGAGCAGTTCTTC. It encodes CASSESPGAEQFF.

The CDR3 region is CASSGGGHTDTQYF. For the CDR3, the DNA is TGTGCCAGCTCGGGAGGGGGCCACACAGATACGCAGTATTTT. The chain uses TRBV7-3 and TRBJ2-3; a possible D gene is TRBD2 (8 bases). CDR1 and CDR2 from the germline V gene are SGHTA and FQGTGA. V was clipped by 8 bases and J by 2 bases, with 14 bases between them. This CDR3 contains 14 residues.